The rows below give T cell receptor beta chains drawn from one sample of a study of OX40 agonist ivuxolimab in advanced cancers. Assay used: immunoSEQ multiplex PCR; TCRdb lists only in-frame clones, some missing. The sample lists around 63,000 clones, about 90% seen once, with around a quarter in the top ten. The sample here was CD4+ or CD8+ T cells sorted from blood, taken in a trial of the OX40 agonist ivuxolimab. These receptors were obtained from an adult with an advanced solid tumor such as melanoma, head and neck, liver or kidney cancer. CDR3s include the opening cysteine and the closing phenylalanine or tryptophan. The D gene is left open where the match is weak. The size field is filled for only some rows; it gives once, few, many or a size class.

J gene,V gene,D gene,clone size,CDR3 DNA,CDR3 protein
TRBJ2-3,TRBV29-1,TRBD2,.,TGCAGCACCGGGACTATAGATACGCAGTATTTT,CSTGTIDTQYF
TRBJ2-1,TRBV19,TRBD2,.,TGTGCCAGTAGTTGGGTAGCGGGAGCAGGGAATGAGCAGTTCTTC,CASSWVAGAGNEQFF
TRBJ1-1,TRBV19,.,.,TGTGCCAGTAGTGGGTCACTGAACACTGAAGCTTTCTTT,CASSGSLNTEAFF
TRBJ2-3,TRBV29-1,.,.,TGCAGCGTTGAACTTGACACGCAGTATTTT,CSVELDTQYF
TRBJ2-7,TRBV11-2,.,.,TGTGCCAGCAGCTTCGGTCCCTCCTACGAGCAGTACTTC,CASSFGPSYEQYF
TRBJ2-1,TRBV2,TRBD2,.,TGTGCCAGCAGGGGGACTAGCGGGTCCTACAATGAGCAGTTCTTC,CASRGTSGSYNEQFF
TRBJ2-7,TRBV7-8,.,.,TGTGCCAGCTCAGCCTTAGGGGGACCCACCTACGAGCAGTACTTC,CASSALGGPTYEQYF
TRBJ1-5,TRBV4-1,.,.,TGCGCCAGCAGCCAAGAGGGAGGGGCGGGTCTGCAGCCCCAGCATTTT,CASSQEGGAGLQPQHF
TRBJ2-3,TRBV27,TRBD1,.,TGTGCCAGCAGTGAAGATTTAACAGGGGCCCCTCTCCCAGATACGCAGTATTTT,CASSEDLTGAPLPDTQYF
TRBJ2-7,TRBV27,.,once,TGTGCCAGCAGTTTATCCGATCCGACGGCCTACGAGCAGTACTTC,CASSLSDPTAYEQYF
TRBJ2-4,TRBV10-2,.,.,TGCGCCAGCAGTGAGTCCCACTACAGGGCCCGAAACATTCAGTACTTC,CASSESHYRARNIQYF
TRBJ2-3,TRBV28,.,.,TGTGCCAGCAGTTTTAGCCTAGCCGGAGAAGATACGCAGTATTTT,CASSFSLAGEDTQYF
TRBJ2-7,TRBV18,TRBD1,.,TGTGCCAGCTCACCTTTCGGGACAGACTACTACGAGCAGTACTTC,CASSPFGTDYYEQYF
TRBJ2-1,TRBV6-5,.,.,TGTGCCAGCAGTTCCCCGACTAGTCGGAATGAGCAGTTCTTC,CASSSPTSRNEQFF
TRBJ2-1,TRBV28,.,.,TGTGCCAGCAGTGAAGGACAGACCTACTCCTACAATGAGCAGTTCTTC,CASSEGQTYSYNEQFF
TRBJ2-7,TRBV6-5,.,.,TGTGCCAGCAGTTACGAACTAGTCGGCGAGCAGTACTTC,CASSYELVGEQYF
TRBJ1-4,TRBV28,.,.,TGTGCCAGCAGCCCGGACCTCCCCCGGGGTAATGAAAAACTGTTTTTT,CASSPDLPRGNEKLFF
TRBJ2-7,TRBV7-8,.,.,TGTGCCAGCAGCGTTGGGACTTTCTACGAGCAGTACTTC,CASSVGTFYEQYF
TRBJ1-2,TRBV2,.,.,TGTGCCGTACAGCCTTCTAACTATGGCTACACCTTC,CAVQPSNYGYTF
TRBJ2-4,TRBV4-3,TRBD1,.,TGCGCCAGCAGCCAAGGACAGGGGCCGGACATTCAGTACTTC,CASSQGQGPDIQYF
TRBJ1-1,TRBV6-6,.,.,TGTGCCAGCAGACAGGGCACTGAAGCTTTCTTT,CASRQGTEAFF
TRBJ2-7,TRBV19,TRBD1,.,TGTGCCAGTAGTATAGGCACAGGGGGCTACGAGCAGTACTTC,CASSIGTGGYEQYF
TRBJ2-7,TRBV9,.,.,TGTGCCAGCAGCGAAGCAGCAGAGGCGACAGACGACTCCTACGAGCAGTACTTC,CASSEAAEATDDSYEQYF
TRBJ2-7,TRBV27,.,.,TGTGCCAGCCAATGGGGGGCTGGTGCCTACGAGCAGTACTTC,CASQWGAGAYEQYF
TRBJ2-5,TRBV2,.,.,TGTGCCAGCGAGCCACCGCGCAGGGCACAAGAGACCCAGTACTTC,CASEPPRRAQETQYF
TRBJ2-2,TRBV27,TRBD2,.,TGTGCCAGCAGGCATCACCCGACAGCGGGAGACACCGGGGAGCTGTTTTTT,CASRHHPTAGDTGELFF
TRBJ2-3,TRBV6-6,.,.,TGTGCCAGCAGTTACAAAGTGGTAGATACGCAGTATTTT,CASSYKVVDTQYF
TRBJ2-7,TRBV25-1,TRBD1,.,TGTGCCAGCAGAGGGACAGAGGGCGAGCAGTACTTC,CASRGTEGEQYF
TRBJ2-7,TRBV13,.,.,TGTGCCAGCAGCTTGGCGGGCACTCCCTACGAGCAGTACTTC,CASSLAGTPYEQYF
TRBJ2-1,TRBV13,.,.,TGTGCCAGCAGCTACCGGACAGGAGGGAATGAGCAGTTCTTC,CASSYRTGGNEQFF
TRBJ2-1,TRBV2,.,.,TGTGCCAGCAGTGAACGGCGTAGCTCCTACAATGAGCAGTTCTTC,CASSERRSSYNEQFF
TRBJ2-7,TRBV9,TRBD2,.,TGTGCCAGCAGCCCGACTAGCGGGAGCATCTACGAGCAGTACTTC,CASSPTSGSIYEQYF
TRBJ2-1,TRBV7-3,TRBD2,.,TGTGCCAGCAGCTTACGTAGCGGGGATGAGCAGTTCTTC,CASSLRSGDEQFF
TRBJ2-2,TRBV29-1,.,.,TGCAGCGTTCCCGGGAGAGGGGAGGTGGGCGGGGAGCTGTTTTTT,CSVPGRGEVGGELFF
TRBJ2-7,TRBV11-2,TRBD2,.,TGTGCCAGCACCCCGGAGGGAGGGTTAGCGGGTCTAAATCCGGGAGAGCAGTACTTC,CASTPEGGLAGLNPGEQYF
TRBJ2-1,TRBV28,.,.,TGTGCCAGCAGTTTATCCATCCTCCCCACGAGGGGTTTTCCTTCCTACAATGAGCAGTTCTTC,CASSLSILPTRGFPSYNEQFF